Listed below are T cell receptor beta chains from one sample, sequenced in a study of T cell clones after liver transplantation. The method was immunoSEQ multiplex PCR; TCRdb's version includes in-frame clones alone and lacks a portion of them. The sample includes 65,000 to 95,000 clones, about four fifths seen only once; the top ten take roughly 0.6%. The source was CD4+ T cells from blood, collected before liver transplant. These receptor sequences come from a human donor who received a liver transplant. Both conserved end residues are part of each CDR3. D genes are given only for firm matches. A row's size may be missing; if present it is once, few, many or a size class.

abundance,d_gene,j_gene,v_gene,CDR3nt,CDR3aa
NA,TRBD1,TRBJ1-2,TRBV19,TGTGCCAGTAGTCAGGACCGCGGGGACAGATCCTATGGCTACACCTTC,CASSQDRGDRSYGYTF
NA,NA,TRBJ1-3,TRBV27,TGTGCCAGCGCCTCAGGCGTCTCTGGAAACACCATATATTTT,CASASGVSGNTIYF
NA,TRBD1,TRBJ1-2,TRBV15,TGTGCCACCAGATATGACAGGGGCCAATATGGCTACACCTTC,CATRYDRGQYGYTF
NA,NA,TRBJ2-7,TRBV29-1,TGCAGCGTTGAAGGACGAGGGAACTACGAGCAGTACTTC,CSVEGRGNYEQYF
NA,TRBD2,TRBJ2-7,TRBV6-1,TGTGCCAGCAGCCCCCTAGCGGGAGGCACCTACGAGCAGTACTTC,CASSPLAGGTYEQYF
medium-sized,NA,TRBJ1-1,TRBV9,TGTGCCAGCAGCGTCACGGGCATGAACACTGAAGCTTTCTTT,CASSVTGMNTEAFF
once,NA,TRBJ2-1,TRBV5-1,TGCGCCAGCAGTCCGGGGACCTACAATGAGCAGTTCTTC,CASSPGTYNEQFF
NA,TRBD2,TRBJ2-2,TRBV30,TGTGCCTGGACCCATTATTTACGGAGCGGGAGGCACTTTCTCACCGGGGAGCTGTTTTTT,CAWTHYLRSGRHFLTGELFF
NA,NA,TRBJ2-1,TRBV18,TGTGCCAGCTCACCGGTGGGGAGTTCCTACAATGAGCAGTTCTTC,CASSPVGSSYNEQFF
NA,NA,TRBJ2-1,TRBV5-1,TGCGCCAGCAGCTTGTTAGGGCCCAAGAGCAATGAGCAGTTCTTC,CASSLLGPKSNEQFF
NA,NA,TRBJ2-7,TRBV5-6,TGTGCCAGCAGCTTGTGGCCCTACGAGCAGTACTTC,CASSLWPYEQYF
NA,TRBD1,TRBJ2-5,TRBV5-1,TGCGCCAGCAGCCGACGCCCGCAGGGGGTAGAAGAGACCCAGTACTTC,CASSRRPQGVEETQYF
NA,TRBD1,TRBJ2-7,TRBV5-6,TGTGCCAGCAGCTTGCGAGGCGGCAGGGGGCTCTACGAGCAGTACTTC,CASSLRGGRGLYEQYF
few,NA,TRBJ1-1,TRBV14,TGTGCCAGCAGCCTCCCCGGGGTGAACACTGAAGCTTTCTTT,CASSLPGVNTEAFF
NA,NA,TRBJ2-7,TRBV5-1,TGCGCCAGCAGCTTGCTCAGCGTCCGAGAGGACGAGCAGTACTTC,CASSLLSVREDEQYF
NA,NA,TRBJ2-2,TRBV7-2,TGTGCCAGCAGCAGGACTCTGGGGGAGCTGTTTTTT,CASSRTLGELFF
NA,TRBD1,TRBJ2-7,TRBV15,TGTGCCACTCGTCCCGGGACAGGGGGTGTCTACGAGCAGTACTTC,CATRPGTGGVYEQYF
NA,NA,TRBJ2-5,TRBV7-9,TGTGCCAGCAGCTCGTTGGGCGGGATAAGAGAGACCCAGTACTTC,CASSSLGGIRETQYF
few,TRBD2,TRBJ2-7,TRBV6-1,TGTGCCATCAGGGGACTAGCTGCCCCCTACGAGCAGTACTTC,CAIRGLAAPYEQYF
NA,NA,TRBJ1-5,TRBV19,TGTGCCAGTAGGACAGGCAATCAGCCCCAGCATTTT,CASRTGNQPQHF
NA,NA,TRBJ2-6,TRBV11-1,TGTGCCAGCAGCTTACGGGGTGCTGGGGCCAACGTCCTGACTTTC,CASSLRGAGANVLTF
NA,NA,TRBJ1-4,TRBV7-6,TGTGCCAGCAGCTCACCACCAGGGTTAACTAATGAAAAACTGTTTTTT,CASSSPPGLTNEKLFF
NA,NA,TRBJ2-3,TRBV6-4,TGTGCCCCCCACGCTGCCACAGATACGCAGTATTTT,CAPHAATDTQYF
NA,TRBD2,TRBJ2-3,TRBV5-1,TGCGCCAGCAGCTTGGCCGTGGGGGGAGGGCCGCCAGATACGCAGTATTTT,CASSLAVGGGPPDTQYF
NA,TRBD1,TRBJ2-7,TRBV11-2,TGTGCCAGCGGACCCGGGACAGGGTTCAACGAGCAGTACTTC,CASGPGTGFNEQYF
NA,NA,TRBJ2-5,TRBV7-9,TGTGCCAGCAGCCTCCCCCCCCAAGAGACCCAGTACTTC,CASSLPPQETQYF